One TCR beta chain is described in this entry. These data originate in a study of blood T cell repertoires in COVID-19. Per the study methods: Amplified reference gene primers provided the basis for estimating nucleated cell counts. Some clones are missing from TCRdb's copy, which holds only in-frame ones; the method was immunoSEQ multiplex PCR. The V and J calls and clone size were taken over from that table, and D and trimming were inferred from the DNA. In the table there are about 200,000 clones, 65% to 90% of which are singletons. Participants spanned ages roughly 18 to 95 years and resided in 20 to 30 US areas. Participants had their cohort set by participant-reported clinical history. The source is a woman between 40 and 50 years old with acute COVID-19. Sequenced material: PBMCs or T cells enriched from blood (not recorded which).

In DNA form, the CDR3 reads TGCGCCAGCAGCCGGGATTCAATCAACTATGGCTACACCTTC. Its protein is CASSRDSINYGYTF. The chain carries TRBV10-2 and TRBJ1-2; D is uncertain. V was shortened by 6 bases and J by 2 bases, with 13 bases between the two germline ends. This CDR3 region has 14 residues. The germline CDR1 and CDR2 sequences are WSHSY and SAAADI.